This T cell receptor beta chain was retrieved from a study of Ad26.COV2.S vaccination and SARS-CoV-2 variants. Some clones are missing from TCRdb's copy, which holds only in-frame ones; the method was immunoSEQ multiplex PCR. The sample consists of roughly 500,000 clones, roughly 87% of them appearing once. There are 14 residues in the CDR3. Trimming pared 5 bases from V and 4 bases from J, leaving 12 bases between. Germline CDR1 SEHNR, CDR2 FQNEAQ (reference sequence). Only one count was recorded for this clone. Treatment given: around 19 received Ad26.COV2.S at low or high dose, single or two shots; about 5 received placebo; per-sample allocation not given. It was on day 63 after the first vaccine or placebo injection that samples were taken.

V gene TRBV7-9 combines with J gene TRBJ1-5, with D unclear. Sequences were derived from peripheral blood, sampled in a trial of Ad26.COV2.S vaccine versus placebo. This receptor was identified in a person aged 18-65 years who received the Ad26.COV2.S COVID-19 vaccine or a placebo. CDR3 residues: CASSPPQINQPQHF. Here the CDR3 DNA reads TGTGCCAGCAGCCCACCCCAGATAAATCAGCCCCAGCATTTT.